Listed below are T cell receptor beta chains from one sample, sequenced in a study of blood T cell repertoires in COVID-19. Some clones are missing from TCRdb's copy, which holds only in-frame ones; the method was immunoSEQ multiplex PCR. Of some 230,000 clones listed, roughly nine tenths are singletons. Sequenced material: PBMCs or T cells enriched from blood (not recorded which). These receptors were collected from a woman aged 18-35 years in a cohort exposed to, infected with or recovered from COVID-19 (not recorded which). Both conserved end residues are part of each CDR3. Each record gives: V gene, D gene, J gene, CDR3 protein. D genes are given only for firm matches.

TRBV2	.	TRBJ2-5	CASGVGVRGTQETQYF
TRBV2	TRBD1	TRBJ2-2	CASSYNPGQGADTGELFF
TRBV30	TRBD2	TRBJ2-1	CAWSVDLAGDNEQFF
TRBV14	TRBD1	TRBJ2-3	CASSHVQGQGIDTQYF
TRBV6-1	.	TRBJ1-2	CASSDRANYGYTF
TRBV5-1	.	TRBJ1-4	CASSLLLAATNEKLFF
TRBV12-3/TRBV12-4	.	TRBJ1-1	CASRARETEAFF
TRBV7-9	.	TRBJ2-1	CASSLDGGAVEQFF
TRBV28	.	TRBJ1-1	CASSPLTFPQTDF
TRBV19	.	TRBJ1-1	CASSGGGAGTEAFF
TRBV19	.	TRBJ1-3	CASIKGSGYGNTIYF
TRBV11-3	TRBD2	TRBJ2-3	CASSLGLLAGVRDTQYF
TRBV5-1	.	TRBJ2-5	CASSLYGGGGETQYF
TRBV10-3	.	TRBJ1-3	CAISEAVPATIYF
TRBV7-6	TRBD1	TRBJ1-3	CASSPRQGGFGNTIYF
TRBV6-1	TRBD1	TRBJ2-3	CASSERGQGHTDTQYF
TRBV2	.	TRBJ1-4	CASSEDGSGGEKLFF
TRBV24-1	.	TRBJ1-2	CATSDTGGLLDGYTF
TRBV28	TRBD1	TRBJ1-5	CASSQGDRGGNQPQHF
TRBV19	TRBD1	TRBJ1-2	CASSGDRAGLRGYTF
TRBV5-1	.	TRBJ1-1	CASSFGQGGRNTEAFF
TRBV6-1	TRBD1	TRBJ2-7	CASSEASGRGRGRFGYEQYF
TRBV28	TRBD2	TRBJ2-1	CASSGASGPKEQFF
TRBV2	.	TRBJ1-2	CASSVGGLNYGYTF
TRBV14	.	TRBJ2-7	CASSQYSGYEQYF
TRBV5-8	.	TRBJ1-5	CASWRVLGQPQHF
TRBV29-1	.	TRBJ1-2	CSVVKGEKGYGYTF
TRBV24-1	.	TRBJ1-4	CATSDTHEKLFF
TRBV28	TRBD1	TRBJ2-7	CASSSPGQGGEQYF
TRBV24-1	.	TRBJ2-5	CATSDFSGRQGETQYF
TRBV13	.	TRBJ1-4	CASSSPNGNRGEKLFF
TRBV10-3	.	TRBJ2-7	CAIMDNSYEQYF
TRBV6-5	.	TRBJ1-2	CASTVQGRGYTF
TRBV11-2	.	TRBJ1-1	CASSAREASPEAFF
TRBV11-1	TRBD2	TRBJ2-7	CASSPGTSGSYEQYF
TRBV6-5	TRBD1	TRBJ2-7	CASRRTGGSYEQYF
TRBV5-1	TRBD2	TRBJ2-5	CASSATPAGGLETQYF
TRBV3-1/TRBV3-2	TRBD1	TRBJ1-5	CASSQGTGWQPQHF
TRBV27	TRBD1	TRBJ2-2	CASRLQGAGELFF
TRBV3-1/TRBV3-2	TRBD2	TRBJ2-1	CASSQDRAGGPDEQFF